The source of this TCR beta chain is a study of T-cell memory formation after mild COVID-19. The CDR3 extends over 15 amino acids. V dropped 3 bases and J dropped 8; count of bases not matched to a gene: 11. Germline V lookup: CDR1 SGDLS, CDR2 YYNGEE. Points from the study as a whole: Confirmation of SARS-CoV-2 specificity was lacking for second-wave clones peaking day 37.

TCRdb reprocessed the 5' RACE reads via MiXCR and lists one record per CDR3 protein. The sample consists of around 200,000 distinct CDR3 sequences, 27% of them appearing once. With regard to this clonotype: The antigen remains unidentified.

The specimen was PBMCs or a T cell subset sorted from them (not recorded which). The TCR was taken from an adult woman who had mild COVID-19 (a few samples of this study predate the infection). Cell type and time point are not known. The gene calls are TRBV9 and TRBJ1-1, with TRBD1 identical over 9 bases. CDR3 sequence (DNA): TGTGCCAGCAGCGCACCGTACGGGGACAGGGCGGAAGCTTTCTTT. Amino acids: CASSAPYGDRAEAFF.